This T cell receptor beta chain appears in the sequencing data of a study of cytomegalovirus exposure and HLA in healthy donors. Overall study: Findings of an earlier analysis included about 100 million unique TCR beta sequences from some 180 million T cells.

This clone was seen just once. No antigen is known for it. Notes on the study in general: Researchers left out some V segments, among them TRBV6-2 and TRBV6-3, as indistinguishable.

13 Jbeta primers and 60 Vbeta primers were used for the PCR. Profiling relied on immunoSEQ multiplex PCR, and the TCRdb table lists in-frame clones only, not all of them. There are some 180,000 clones in the sample; about 77% occur only once, and around 2.3% lies in the top ten. Germline V lookup: CDR1 SGHRS, CDR2 YFSETQ. After removal of 1 base from V and 8 bases from J, the junction contained 7 bases not matched to a gene. CDR3 length: 15 residues. This sequence joins TRBV5-1 and TRBJ1-4, with 8 bases that match TRBD1. The TCR comes from a woman in her thirties in good health and CMV-seropositive. The material sequenced was PBMCs. The CDR3 reads CASSLSTGGREKLFF. In DNA, the CDR3 is TGCGCCAGCAGCTTGTCAACAGGGGGTAGGGAAAAACTGTTTTTT.